These 3 T cell receptor beta chains were all obtained from the same sample, sequenced in a study of T-cell memory formation after mild COVID-19. One entry per CDR3 protein, called by TCRdb with MiXCR from the 5' RACE reads. The data contain 550,000 to 600,000 distinct CDR3 sequences, 20% to 25% of them seen just once; the ten biggest clones take up under 8.5%. The material sequenced was PBMCs or a T cell subset sorted from them (not recorded which). The receptors here all came from an adult woman who had mild COVID-19 (a few samples of this study predate the infection). Cell type and time point are not known.

The sample holds a few counts of this clonotype. V and J are TRBV15 and TRBJ2-3, with a possible D match to TRBD2 (6 bases). There are 18 residues in the CDR3. Per germline, CDR1 LNHNV and CDR2 YYDKDF (reference sequence). V shed 0 bases and J shed 1 base, with 17 bases lying between them. DNA for the CDR3: TGTGCCACCAGCAGAGATTTTGGGCCGGGAGTCCGCACAGATACGCAGTATTTT. It is translated as CATSRDFGPGVRTDTQYF.

The V and J genes are TRBV20-1 and TRBJ2-7; D is undetermined. V shed 1 base and J shed 4 bases, with 8 bases lying between them. The CDR3 is 12 residues long. Germline CDR1 and CDR2: DFQATT and SNEGSKA (reference sequence). In nucleotides, the CDR3 is TGCAGTGCTAGAGGTTCCGCTTACGAGCAGTACTTC. This encodes CSARGSAYEQYF.

The rearrangement links TRBV6-2 or TRBV6-3 to TRBJ2-3; 8 nucleotides align to TRBD1. Germline lookup yields CDR1 MNHEY and CDR2 SVGEGT. The CDR3 runs to 14 residues. The V and J ends lost 5 bases and 2 bases, in that order; junction bases with no gene match: 3. This chain's CDR3 is CASSQGALTDTQYF. The DNA of the CDR3 is TGTGCCAGCAGTCAGGGGGCGCTCACAGATACGCAGTATTTT.